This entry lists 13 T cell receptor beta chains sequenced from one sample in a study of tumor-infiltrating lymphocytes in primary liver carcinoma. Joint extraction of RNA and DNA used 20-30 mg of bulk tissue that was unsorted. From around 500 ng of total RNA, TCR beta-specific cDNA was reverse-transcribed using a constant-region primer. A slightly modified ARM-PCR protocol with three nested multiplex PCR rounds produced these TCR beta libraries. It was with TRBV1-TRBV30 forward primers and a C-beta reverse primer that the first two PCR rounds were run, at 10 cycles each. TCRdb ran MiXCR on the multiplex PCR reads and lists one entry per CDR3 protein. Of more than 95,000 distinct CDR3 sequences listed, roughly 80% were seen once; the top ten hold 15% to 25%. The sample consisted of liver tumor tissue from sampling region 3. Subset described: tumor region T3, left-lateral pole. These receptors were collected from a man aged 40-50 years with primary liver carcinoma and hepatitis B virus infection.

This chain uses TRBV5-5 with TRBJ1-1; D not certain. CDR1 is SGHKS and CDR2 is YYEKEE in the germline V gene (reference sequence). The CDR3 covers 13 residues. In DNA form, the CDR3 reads TGTACCATCAGCCCCGGGGTGAACACTGAAGCTTTCTTT. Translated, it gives CTISPGVNTEAFF. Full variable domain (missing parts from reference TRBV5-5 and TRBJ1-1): DAGVTQSPTHLIKTRGQQVTLRCSPISGHKSVSWYQQVLGQGPQFIFQYYEKEERGRGNFPDRFSARQFPNYSSELNVNALLLGDSALYLCTISPGVNTEAFFGQGTRLTVV.

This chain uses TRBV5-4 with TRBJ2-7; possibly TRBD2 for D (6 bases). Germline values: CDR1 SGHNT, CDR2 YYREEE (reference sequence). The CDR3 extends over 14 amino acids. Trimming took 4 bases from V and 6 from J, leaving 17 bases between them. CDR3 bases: TGTGCCAGCAGCGAAGGGGACTGGGCCCCCGAGCAGTACTTC. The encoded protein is CASSEGDWAPEQYF.

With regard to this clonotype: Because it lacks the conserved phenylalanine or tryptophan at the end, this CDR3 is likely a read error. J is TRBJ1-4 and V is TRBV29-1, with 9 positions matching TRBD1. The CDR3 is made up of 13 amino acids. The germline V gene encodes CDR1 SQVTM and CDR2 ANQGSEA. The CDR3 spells CSITGTGNENLFL. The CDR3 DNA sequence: TGCAGCATCACCGGGACAGGGAATGAAAATCTGTTTTTA.

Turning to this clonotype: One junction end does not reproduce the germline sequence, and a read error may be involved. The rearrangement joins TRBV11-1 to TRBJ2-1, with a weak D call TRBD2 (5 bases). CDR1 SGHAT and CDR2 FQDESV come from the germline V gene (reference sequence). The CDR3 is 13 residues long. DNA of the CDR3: TGTGCCAGCAGTGTTGGTCTGAACAATGAGCGGCTCTTC. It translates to CASSVGLNNERLF.

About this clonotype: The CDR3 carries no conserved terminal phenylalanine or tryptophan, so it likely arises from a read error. The CDR3 DNA follows: TGCGCCAGCAGCCCCGACAGGGGGCTGAATCAGCCCCAGCATCTT. Translation: CASSPDRGLNQPQHL. V usage is TRBV5-4 and J usage is TRBJ1-5; 10 bases are a match to TRBD1. The CDR3 is made up of 15 amino acids. The germline CDR1 and CDR2 sequences are SGHNT and YYREEE (reference sequence).

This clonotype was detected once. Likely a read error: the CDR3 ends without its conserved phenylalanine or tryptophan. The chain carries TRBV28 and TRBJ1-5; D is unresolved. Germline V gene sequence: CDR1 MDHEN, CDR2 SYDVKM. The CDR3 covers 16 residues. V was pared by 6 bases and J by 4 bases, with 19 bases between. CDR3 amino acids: CASRTLRDNSNQPQHY. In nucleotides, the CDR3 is TGTGCCAGCAGAACACTCCGGGATAATAGTAATCAGCCCCAGCATTAT.

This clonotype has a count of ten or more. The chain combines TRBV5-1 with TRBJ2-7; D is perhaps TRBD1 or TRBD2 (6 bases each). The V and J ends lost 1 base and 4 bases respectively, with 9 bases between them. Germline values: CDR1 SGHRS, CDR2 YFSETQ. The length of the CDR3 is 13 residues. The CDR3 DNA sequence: TGCGCCAGCAGCTTGCAGGGGACTTACGAGCAGTACTTC. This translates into CASSLQGTYEQYF.

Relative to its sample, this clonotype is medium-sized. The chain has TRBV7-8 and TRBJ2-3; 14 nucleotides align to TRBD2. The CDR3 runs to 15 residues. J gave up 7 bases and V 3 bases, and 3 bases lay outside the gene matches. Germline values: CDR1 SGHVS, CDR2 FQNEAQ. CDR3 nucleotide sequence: TGTGCCAGCAGCTTGGGACTAGCGGGAGAGAATACGCAGTATTTT. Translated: CASSLGLAGENTQYF.

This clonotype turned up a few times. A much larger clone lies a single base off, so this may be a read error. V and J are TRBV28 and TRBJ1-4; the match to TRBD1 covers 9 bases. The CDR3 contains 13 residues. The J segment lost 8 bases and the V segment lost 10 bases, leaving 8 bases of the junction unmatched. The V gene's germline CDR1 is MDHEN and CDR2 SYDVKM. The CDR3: CAITGGAGEKLFF. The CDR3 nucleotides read TGTGCCATCACAGGGGGCGCGGGCGAAAAACTGTTTTTT.

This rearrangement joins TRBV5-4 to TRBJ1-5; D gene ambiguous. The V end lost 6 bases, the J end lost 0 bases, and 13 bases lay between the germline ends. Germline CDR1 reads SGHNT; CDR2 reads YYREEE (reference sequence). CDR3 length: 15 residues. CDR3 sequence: CASNRYGNSNQPQHF. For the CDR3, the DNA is TGTGCCAGCAACCGCTACGGAAATAGCAATCAGCCCCAGCATTTT.

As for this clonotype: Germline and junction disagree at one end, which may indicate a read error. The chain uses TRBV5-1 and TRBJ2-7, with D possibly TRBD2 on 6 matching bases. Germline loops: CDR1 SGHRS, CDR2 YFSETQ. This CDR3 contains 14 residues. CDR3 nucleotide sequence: TGCACCAGTAAATTGAATTGGGGGGACTACGAGCAGTACTTC. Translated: CTSKLNWGDYEQYF.

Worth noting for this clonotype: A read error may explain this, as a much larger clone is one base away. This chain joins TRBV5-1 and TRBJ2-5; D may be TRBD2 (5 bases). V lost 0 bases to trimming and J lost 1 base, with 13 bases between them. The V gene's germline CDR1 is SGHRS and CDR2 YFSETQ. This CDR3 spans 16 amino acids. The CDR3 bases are TGCGCCAGCAGCTTGGTAGTAGGGAGCATCCAAGAGACCCAGTACTTC. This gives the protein CASSLVVGSIQETQYF. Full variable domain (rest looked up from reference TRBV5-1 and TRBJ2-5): KAGVTQTPRYLIKTRGQQVTLSCSPISGHRSVSWYQQTPGQGLQFLFEYFSETQRNKGNFPGRFSGRQFSNSRSEMNVSTLELGDSALYLCASSLVVGSIQETQYFGPGTRLLVL.

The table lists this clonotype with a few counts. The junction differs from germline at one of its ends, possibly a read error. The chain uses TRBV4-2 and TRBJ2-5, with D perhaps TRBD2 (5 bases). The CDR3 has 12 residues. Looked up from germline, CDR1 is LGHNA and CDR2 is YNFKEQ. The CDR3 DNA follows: TGTGCCAGCAGCCAATGGGGAGAGGCCCAGTATTTC. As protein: CASSQWGEAQYF.